This is a list of T cell receptor beta chains from one sample in a study of T cell responses to AZD1222 COVID-19 vaccine. Method: immunoSEQ multiplex PCR; TCRdb's copy keeps in-frame clones and lacks some. The sample has under 150,000 clones; about 81% are singletons. The sequences come from peripheral blood, collected on day 0 of MenACWY control vaccination. The origin of the receptors is an adult in good health. CDR3s include the opening cysteine and the closing phenylalanine or tryptophan. The order of the fields is V gene, CDR3 length, J gene, D gene, clone size, CDR3 DNA, CDR3 protein. D genes are given only for firm matches. The listing skips clone size in some rows; elsewhere it reads once, few, many or a size class.

V gene: TRBV13
CDR3 length: 15
J gene: TRBJ1-3
D gene: .
clone size: .
CDR3 DNA: TGTGCCAGCAGCTTAGGGCGGGGATCTGGAAACACCATATATTTT
CDR3 protein: CASSLGRGSGNTIYF

V gene: TRBV6-5
CDR3 length: 14
J gene: TRBJ2-1
D gene: TRBD2
clone size: .
CDR3 DNA: TGTGCCAGCAGTAAGAGCGGGGTCCAGGCTGAGCAGTTCTTC
CDR3 protein: CASSKSGVQAEQFF

V gene: TRBV28
CDR3 length: 14
J gene: TRBJ1-2
D gene: .
clone size: .
CDR3 DNA: TGTGCCAGCAGTTTCTTAGGTGAAGGCTATGGCTACACCTTC
CDR3 protein: CASSFLGEGYGYTF

V gene: TRBV27
CDR3 length: 15
J gene: TRBJ2-5
D gene: .
clone size: .
CDR3 DNA: TGTGCCAGCACCCCCCGGGTAGGGTACGGAGAGACCCAGTACTTC
CDR3 protein: CASTPRVGYGETQYF

V gene: TRBV6-4
CDR3 length: 16
J gene: TRBJ2-1
D gene: TRBD2
clone size: .
CDR3 DNA: TGTGCCAGCAGTGATGGTAGCGGGCGCTCCTACAATGAGCAGTTCTTC
CDR3 protein: CASSDGSGRSYNEQFF

V gene: TRBV6-5
CDR3 length: 12
J gene: TRBJ2-3
D gene: .
clone size: .
CDR3 DNA: TGTGCCAGCAACCATAGCCCACGGAACCAGTATTTT
CDR3 protein: CASNHSPRNQYF

V gene: TRBV28
CDR3 length: 15
J gene: TRBJ2-2
D gene: .
clone size: .
CDR3 DNA: TGTGCCAGCAGTCAACTTCAGTCGGGTATCGGGGAGCTGTTTTTT
CDR3 protein: CASSQLQSGIGELFF

V gene: TRBV4-2
CDR3 length: 17
J gene: TRBJ2-1
D gene: .
clone size: .
CDR3 DNA: TGTGCCAGCAGCCATGGTACGGTTGGAGGGGGTTACAATGAGCAGTTCTTC
CDR3 protein: CASSHGTVGGGYNEQFF

V gene: TRBV19
CDR3 length: 15
J gene: TRBJ2-2
D gene: .
clone size: .
CDR3 DNA: TGTGCCAGTAGTCTCTGGGGGGCGAACACCGGGGAGCTGTTTTTT
CDR3 protein: CASSLWGANTGELFF

V gene: TRBV5-6
CDR3 length: 16
J gene: TRBJ2-2
D gene: .
clone size: .
CDR3 DNA: TGTGCCAGCAGCTTGAACTCTCGAATACGCACCGGGGAGCTGTTTTTT
CDR3 protein: CASSLNSRIRTGELFF

V gene: TRBV11-3
CDR3 length: 15
J gene: TRBJ2-2
D gene: TRBD1
clone size: .
CDR3 DNA: TGTGCCAGCAGCCGGACAGGGACCTACACCGGGGAGCTGTTTTTT
CDR3 protein: CASSRTGTYTGELFF

V gene: TRBV6-5
CDR3 length: 15
J gene: TRBJ2-2
D gene: TRBD1
clone size: .
CDR3 DNA: TGTGCCAGCAGTTCGTCGGGACAGGGCACCGGGGAGCTGTTTTTT
CDR3 protein: CASSSSGQGTGELFF

V gene: TRBV6-1
CDR3 length: 14
J gene: TRBJ1-4
D gene: .
clone size: .
CDR3 DNA: TGTGCCAGCAGTGACCGGGATAACTTTGAAAAACTGTTTTTT
CDR3 protein: CASSDRDNFEKLFF

V gene: TRBV11-2
CDR3 length: 15
J gene: TRBJ1-4
D gene: TRBD1
clone size: .
CDR3 DNA: TGTGCCAGCAGCCCGGTAAGACAGGGGGATGAAAAACTGTTTTTT
CDR3 protein: CASSPVRQGDEKLFF

V gene: TRBV4-1
CDR3 length: 13
J gene: TRBJ1-1
D gene: .
clone size: once
CDR3 DNA: TGCGCCAGCAGCCAAGCAGGGCTCACTGAAGCTTTCTTT
CDR3 protein: CASSQAGLTEAFF

V gene: TRBV25-1
CDR3 length: 13
J gene: TRBJ1-6
D gene: .
clone size: .
CDR3 DNA: TGTGCCAGCAGTCAAAGCCCTAATTCACCCCTCCACTTT
CDR3 protein: CASSQSPNSPLHF

V gene: TRBV21-1
CDR3 length: 14
J gene: TRBJ2-1
D gene: .
clone size: .
CDR3 DNA: TGTGCCAGCAGCAATGACAGGGGATGGGATGAGCAGTTCTTC
CDR3 protein: CASSNDRGWDEQFF

V gene: TRBV6-1
CDR3 length: 13
J gene: TRBJ2-3
D gene: .
clone size: .
CDR3 DNA: TGTGCCAGCAGTGATTGGAGCACAGATACGCAGTATTTT
CDR3 protein: CASSDWSTDTQYF

V gene: TRBV9
CDR3 length: 15
J gene: TRBJ1-2
D gene: .
clone size: .
CDR3 DNA: TGTGCCAGCAGCGTAGATGGCAGGGTTCCCTATGGCTACACCTTC
CDR3 protein: CASSVDGRVPYGYTF

V gene: TRBV5-1
CDR3 length: 17
J gene: TRBJ1-4
D gene: .
clone size: .
CDR3 DNA: TGCGCCAGCAGCCCTGCTAGGATTCTTGCAACTAATGAAAAACTGTTTTTT
CDR3 protein: CASSPARILATNEKLFF

V gene: TRBV14
CDR3 length: 16
J gene: TRBJ1-1
D gene: TRBD1
clone size: .
CDR3 DNA: TGTGCCAGCAGCCAATCGACACCCTCGGACAGGGGGAAAGCTTTCTTT
CDR3 protein: CASSQSTPSDRGKAFF

V gene: TRBV12-5
CDR3 length: 12
J gene: TRBJ2-3
D gene: .
clone size: .
CDR3 DNA: TGTGCTTCCCGCCGTGGCACAGATACGCAGTATTTT
CDR3 protein: CASRRGTDTQYF

V gene: TRBV30
CDR3 length: 14
J gene: TRBJ1-4
D gene: .
clone size: .
CDR3 DNA: TGTGCCTGGTCGACTCGGGGCTCTAATGAAAAACTGTTTTTT
CDR3 protein: CAWSTRGSNEKLFF

V gene: TRBV19
CDR3 length: 16
J gene: TRBJ1-5
D gene: .
clone size: few
CDR3 DNA: TGTGCCAGTAGTATAGCCGGGACGCGGAACAATCAGCCCCAGCATTTT
CDR3 protein: CASSIAGTRNNQPQHF

V gene: TRBV9
CDR3 length: 13
J gene: TRBJ1-5
D gene: .
clone size: .
CDR3 DNA: TGTGCCAGCGCGGAGAATAGCAATCAGCCCCAGCATTTT
CDR3 protein: CASAENSNQPQHF

V gene: TRBV27
CDR3 length: 13
J gene: TRBJ2-5
D gene: .
clone size: .
CDR3 DNA: TGTGCCAGCAGTCCGCTAGCTGCTGAGACCCAGTACTTC
CDR3 protein: CASSPLAAETQYF

V gene: TRBV13
CDR3 length: 15
J gene: TRBJ2-7
D gene: .
clone size: .
CDR3 DNA: TGTGCCAGCAGCGACGGGACGTCCGAGGTAGACGAGCAGTACTTC
CDR3 protein: CASSDGTSEVDEQYF

V gene: TRBV5-4
CDR3 length: 14
J gene: TRBJ2-7
D gene: .
clone size: .
CDR3 DNA: TGTGCCAGCAGCCTAGAGGGTCGCACCTACGAGCAGTACTTC
CDR3 protein: CASSLEGRTYEQYF

V gene: TRBV5-1
CDR3 length: 15
J gene: TRBJ1-5
D gene: TRBD1
clone size: few
CDR3 DNA: TGCGCCAGCAGCTTGTGGGGGACAGGGGATCAGCCCCAGCATTTT
CDR3 protein: CASSLWGTGDQPQHF

V gene: TRBV4-1
CDR3 length: 17
J gene: TRBJ1-2
D gene: .
clone size: .
CDR3 DNA: TGCGCCAGCAGCCAAGAGGCATCGGGGGGCGCTCGATTTGGCTACACCTTC
CDR3 protein: CASSQEASGGARFGYTF

V gene: TRBV9
CDR3 length: 16
J gene: TRBJ2-2
D gene: .
clone size: once
CDR3 DNA: TGTGCCAGCAGCGTAGGAGCGGGCGTGGGCACCGGGGAGCTGTTTTTT
CDR3 protein: CASSVGAGVGTGELFF

V gene: TRBV5-5
CDR3 length: 16
J gene: TRBJ2-4
D gene: .
clone size: .
CDR3 DNA: TGTGCCAGCAGCTTCTCGGTCGGTGGGGCCAAAAACATTCAGTACTTC
CDR3 protein: CASSFSVGGAKNIQYF

V gene: TRBV5-5
CDR3 length: 15
J gene: TRBJ1-5
D gene: .
clone size: few
CDR3 DNA: TGTGCCAGCAGCTTGGTAGTACAAACCAATCAGCCCCAGCATTTT
CDR3 protein: CASSLVVQTNQPQHF

V gene: TRBV11-2
CDR3 length: 16
J gene: TRBJ1-2
D gene: .
clone size: few
CDR3 DNA: TGTGCCAGCAGCTTAGGGATGGGCAGCTTTAACTATGGCTACACCTTC
CDR3 protein: CASSLGMGSFNYGYTF

V gene: TRBV13
CDR3 length: 19
J gene: TRBJ2-3
D gene: TRBD2
clone size: .
CDR3 DNA: TGTGCCAGCAGCTCCCGAGGGACTAGCGGGGCTACCCGCACAGATACGCAGTATTTT
CDR3 protein: CASSSRGTSGATRTDTQYF